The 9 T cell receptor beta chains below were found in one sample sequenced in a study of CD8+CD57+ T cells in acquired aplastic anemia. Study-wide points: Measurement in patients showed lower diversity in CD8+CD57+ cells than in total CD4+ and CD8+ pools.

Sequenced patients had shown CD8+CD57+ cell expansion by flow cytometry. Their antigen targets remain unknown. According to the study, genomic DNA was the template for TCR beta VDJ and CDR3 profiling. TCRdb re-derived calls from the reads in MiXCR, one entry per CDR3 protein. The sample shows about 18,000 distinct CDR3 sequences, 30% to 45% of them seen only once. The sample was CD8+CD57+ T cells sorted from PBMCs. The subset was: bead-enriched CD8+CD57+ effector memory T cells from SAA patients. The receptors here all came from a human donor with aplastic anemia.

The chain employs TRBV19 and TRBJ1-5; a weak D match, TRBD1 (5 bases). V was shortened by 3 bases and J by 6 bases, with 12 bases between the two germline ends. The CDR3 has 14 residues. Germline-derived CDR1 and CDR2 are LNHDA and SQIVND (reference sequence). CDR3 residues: CASSMGGSSQPQHF. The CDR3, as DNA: TGTGCCAGTAGTATGGGGGGGTCGAGTCAGCCCCAGCATTTT.

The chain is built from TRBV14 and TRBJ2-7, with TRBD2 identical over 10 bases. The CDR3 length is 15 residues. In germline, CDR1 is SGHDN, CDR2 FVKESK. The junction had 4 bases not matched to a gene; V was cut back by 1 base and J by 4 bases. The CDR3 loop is CASSQGSSGRYEQYF. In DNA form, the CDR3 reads TGTGCCAGCAGCCAAGGGTCTAGCGGGAGATACGAGCAGTACTTC.

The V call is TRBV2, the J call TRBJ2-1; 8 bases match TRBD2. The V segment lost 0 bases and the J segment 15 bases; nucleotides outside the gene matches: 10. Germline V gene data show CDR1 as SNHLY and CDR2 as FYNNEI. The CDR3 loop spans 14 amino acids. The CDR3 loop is CASSEALTSVAGFF. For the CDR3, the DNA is TGTGCCAGCAGTGAAGCGCTGACTAGCGTGGCGGGGTTCTTC.

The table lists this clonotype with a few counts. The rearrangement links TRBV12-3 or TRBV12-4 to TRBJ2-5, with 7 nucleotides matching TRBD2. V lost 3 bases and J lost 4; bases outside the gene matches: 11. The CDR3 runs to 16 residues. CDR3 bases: TGTGCCAGCAGTTTTTCGGGGGGATCCGGGAGAGAGACCCAGTACTTC. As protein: CASSFSGGSGRETQYF.

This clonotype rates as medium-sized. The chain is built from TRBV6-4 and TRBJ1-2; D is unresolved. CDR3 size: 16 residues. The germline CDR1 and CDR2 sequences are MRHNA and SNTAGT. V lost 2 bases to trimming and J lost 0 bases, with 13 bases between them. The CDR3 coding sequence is TGTGCCAGCAGTGACACCCCGCAGGCTCCTAACTATGGCTACACCTTC. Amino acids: CASSDTPQAPNYGYTF.

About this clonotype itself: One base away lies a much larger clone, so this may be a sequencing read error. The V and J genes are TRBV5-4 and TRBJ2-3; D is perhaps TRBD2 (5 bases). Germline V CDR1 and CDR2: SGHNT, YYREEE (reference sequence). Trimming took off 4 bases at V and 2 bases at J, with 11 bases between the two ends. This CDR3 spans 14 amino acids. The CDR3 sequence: CASSARGSTDTQYF. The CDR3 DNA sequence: TGTGCCAGCAGCGCCCGCGGGTCCACAGATACGCAGTATTTT.

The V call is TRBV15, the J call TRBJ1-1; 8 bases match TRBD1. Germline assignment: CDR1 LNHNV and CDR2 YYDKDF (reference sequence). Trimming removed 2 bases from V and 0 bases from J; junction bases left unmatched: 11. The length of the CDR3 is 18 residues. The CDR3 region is CATSRPFPGQVLNTEAFF. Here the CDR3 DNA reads TGTGCCACCAGCAGACCATTTCCGGGACAGGTACTGAACACTGAAGCTTTCTTT.

CDR3 residues: CASSPGVNGEAFF. The DNA of the CDR3 is TGTGCCAGCAGCCCGGGGGTGAACGGTGAAGCTTTCTTT. The chain is built from TRBV12-3 or TRBV12-4 and TRBJ1-1; weak D call: TRBD1 (5 bases). The CDR3 runs to 13 residues. V lost 6 bases to trimming and J lost 7 bases, with 15 bases between them.

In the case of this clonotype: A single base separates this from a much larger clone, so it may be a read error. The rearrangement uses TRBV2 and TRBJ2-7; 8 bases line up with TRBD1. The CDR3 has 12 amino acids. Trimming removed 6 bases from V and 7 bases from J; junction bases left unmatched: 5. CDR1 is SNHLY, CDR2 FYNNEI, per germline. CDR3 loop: CASRGQDNEQYF. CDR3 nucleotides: TGTGCCAGCAGGGGACAGGACAATGAGCAGTACTTC.